This entry lists 6 T cell receptor beta chains sequenced from one sample in a study of control samples from healthy donors and cancer patients. The data were produced by immunoSEQ multiplex PCR, yet TCRdb's version contains in-frame clones alone and is incomplete. The table has 60,000 to 85,000 clones, around 94% seen once. Sequenced sample: blood. The receptors stem from a woman aged 55-70 years in good health.

The V gene is TRBV9, the J gene TRBJ2-1; possible D gene TRBD2, 5 bases. The CDR3 loop spans 16 amino acids. CDR1 is SGDLS, CDR2 YYNGEE, per germline. V gave up 0 bases and J gave up 0 bases, with 10 bases separating them. In DNA, the CDR3 is TGTGCCAGCAGCGTAGTCGGGGAAATCTCCTACAATGAGCAGTTCTTC. The encoded protein is CASSVVGEISYNEQFF.

The rearrangement links TRBV29-1 to TRBJ2-7, with D maybe TRBD2 (5 bases). Germline V CDR1 and CDR2: SQVTM, ANQGSEA. The length of the CDR3 is 13 residues. The ends were cut back, 5 bases at V and 2 bases at J, with 13 bases in the middle. The CDR3 protein is CSVSSRTAYEQYF. CDR3 in DNA: TGCAGCGTTTCCAGCAGGACTGCCTACGAGCAGTACTTC.

V and J are TRBV7-2 and TRBJ1-5, with D tentatively TRBD1 (5 bases). Germline CDR1 SGHTA, CDR2 FQGNSA. The V gene lost 4 bases and the J gene lost 4 bases, with 14 bases spanning the gap. The CDR3 loop spans 15 amino acids. The CDR3 sequence: CASSYGRVRNQPQHF. DNA for the CDR3: TGTGCCAGCAGCTACGGCAGGGTGAGGAATCAGCCCCAGCATTTT.

The chain uses TRBV7-2 and TRBJ1-1, with D perhaps TRBD1 (5 bases). Germline loops: CDR1 SGHTA, CDR2 FQGNSA. This CDR3 comprises 15 residues. The germline V and J ends were trimmed by 1 base and 6 bases, with 15 bases remaining between them. CDR3 DNA sequence: TGTGCCAGCAGCTTAGTCGGGGACCCTGGGGCTGAAGCTTTCTTT. Translation: CASSLVGDPGAEAFF.

The chain joins TRBV3-1 (or the pseudogene TRBV3-2) to TRBJ1-1, with D tentatively TRBD1 (6 bases). This CDR3 has 16 amino acids. Deletions cut 4 bases from V and 4 bases from J, with 19 bases between. Germline loops: CDR1 LGHDT, CDR2 YNNKEL (reference sequence). This chain's CDR3 is CASSLGTQGGGTEAFF. CDR3 in DNA: TGTGCCAGCAGCCTCGGGACTCAAGGAGGGGGCACTGAAGCTTTCTTT.

V is TRBV3-1 (or the pseudogene TRBV3-2) and J is TRBJ2-5; D is possibly TRBD1 (5 bases). Germline V CDR1 and CDR2: LGHDT, YNNKEL (reference sequence). This CDR3 region has 15 residues. Trimming removed 2 bases from V and 1 base from J, with 11 bases in between. The CDR3 DNA is TGTGCCAGCAGCCAATTAGGGCAGGGCCAAGAGACCCAGTACTTC. Its protein is CASSQLGQGQETQYF.